This paragraph covers one T cell receptor (beta chain) sequence. Its target is not known. Each CDR3 protein is one row after TCRdb ran MiXCR on the RT-PCR reads. The sample contains 450,000 to 550,000 distinct CDR3 sequences, approximately 24% of which appear only once. V dropped 3 bases and J dropped 4 bases, with 9 bases sitting between them. This CDR3 has 13 amino acids. The germline V gene has CDR1 ENHRY and CDR2 SYGVKD. This specimen comes from a study of response to subunit inactivated influenza vaccine. General study results and limits: A suggestion made by the authors is that each seasonal influenza vaccination recruits few new T cells.

The sample here was CD4+ T cells sorted from PBMCs, taken 5 days after vaccination. The sequence was obtained from a man aged 50 to 59 who received an inactivated influenza vaccine. The chain has TRBV10-3 and TRBJ2-5; D is unresolved. The CDR3 region has the DNA TGTGCCATCAGTGATTCGGCGGTAGAGACCCAGTACTTC. Encoded protein: CAISDSAVETQYF.